The sequence of this T cell receptor beta chain was determined in a study of somatic mutations in cytotoxic T cells in rheumatoid arthritis. V shed 0 bases and J 5 bases; nucleotides not matched to a gene: 3. The CDR3 extends over 14 amino acids. The germline V gene has CDR1 SGDLS and CDR2 YYNGEE. Assay: immunoSEQ multiplex PCR; the TCRdb copy retains only in-frame clones and omits some. The sample yields roughly 16,000 clones, roughly four fifths seen once. The source of this sequence is a woman in her fifties or sixties with rheumatoid arthritis. Sample: CD8+ T cells sorted from blood. The rearrangement joins TRBV9 to TRBJ2-5; 8 bases are shared with TRBD2. The CDR3: CASSVGLAQETQYF. The CDR3 DNA reads TGTGCCAGCAGCGTAGGACTAGCGCAGGAGACCCAGTACTTC.